This T cell receptor (beta chain) comes out of a study of beta chain features in type 1 diabetes. Whole-study findings and limits: Sequencing used cDNA, and cells with high TCR expression could therefore be over-represented. Type 1 diabetes patients had moderately but significantly shorter TCRB CDR3s in all four CD4+ subsets. The influence of HLA type on TCRB rearrangement stayed undetermined.

Isolated RNA was reverse transcribed in full, so expressed TCRB transcripts were sequenced. Libraries were prepared by immunoSEQ multiplex PCR; TCRdb keeps only in-frame clonotypes and omits some of them. This table holds about 170,000 clones, about 8% found once. This clone was recorded a few times. Antigen: not known. Germline V gives CDR1 ENHRY, CDR2 SYGVKD. This CDR3 comprises 14 residues. The trim removed 4 bases at V and 2 bases at J, leaving 2 bases unmatched. This clonotype was sampled from a woman in her thirties or forties with type 1 diabetes. V is TRBV10-3 and J is TRBJ2-7; TRBD1 matches at 10 bases. Sequencing used central memory CD4+ T cells from blood. In nucleotides, the CDR3 is TGTGCCATCAGTGGGGACAGGGGAGCCTACGAGCAGTACTTC. Protein product: CAISGDRGAYEQYF.